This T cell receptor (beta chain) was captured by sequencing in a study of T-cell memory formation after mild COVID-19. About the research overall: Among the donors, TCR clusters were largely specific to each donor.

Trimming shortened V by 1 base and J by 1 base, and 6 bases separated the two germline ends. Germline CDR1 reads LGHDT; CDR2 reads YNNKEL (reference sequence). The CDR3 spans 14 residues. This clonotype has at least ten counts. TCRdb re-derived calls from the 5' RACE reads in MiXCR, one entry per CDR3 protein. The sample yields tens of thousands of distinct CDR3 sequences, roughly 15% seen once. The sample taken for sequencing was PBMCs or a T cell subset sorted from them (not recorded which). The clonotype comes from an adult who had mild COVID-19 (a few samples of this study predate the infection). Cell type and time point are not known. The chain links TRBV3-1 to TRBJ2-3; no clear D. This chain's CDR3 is CASSQGPRTDTQYF. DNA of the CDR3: TGTGCCAGCAGCCAAGGGCCGCGCACAGATACGCAGTATTTT.